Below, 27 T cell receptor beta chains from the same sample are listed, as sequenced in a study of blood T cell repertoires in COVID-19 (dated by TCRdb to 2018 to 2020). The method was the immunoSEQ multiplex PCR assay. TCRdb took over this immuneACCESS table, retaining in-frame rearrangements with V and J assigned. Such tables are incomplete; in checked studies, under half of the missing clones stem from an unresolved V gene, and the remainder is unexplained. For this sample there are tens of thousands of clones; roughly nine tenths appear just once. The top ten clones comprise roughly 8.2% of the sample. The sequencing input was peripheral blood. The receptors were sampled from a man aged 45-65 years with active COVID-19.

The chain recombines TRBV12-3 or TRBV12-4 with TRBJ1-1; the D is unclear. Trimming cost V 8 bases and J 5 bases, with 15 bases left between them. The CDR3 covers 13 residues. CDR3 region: CASGVLRETEAFF. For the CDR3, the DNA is TGTGCCAGCGGCGTCCTCCGGGAGACTGAAGCTTTCTTT.

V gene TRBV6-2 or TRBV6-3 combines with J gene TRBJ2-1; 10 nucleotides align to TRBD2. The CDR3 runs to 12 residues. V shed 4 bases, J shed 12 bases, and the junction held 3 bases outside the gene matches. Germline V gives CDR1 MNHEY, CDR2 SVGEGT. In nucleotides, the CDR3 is TGTGCCAGCAGTTCGCGGACTAGCGGGCAGTTCTTC. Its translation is CASSSRTSGQFF.

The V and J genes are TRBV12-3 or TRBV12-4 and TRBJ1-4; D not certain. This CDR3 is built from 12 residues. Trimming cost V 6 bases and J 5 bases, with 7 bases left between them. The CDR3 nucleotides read TGTGCCAGCAGCGGGATAAATGAAAAACTGTTTTTT. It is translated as CASSGINEKLFF.

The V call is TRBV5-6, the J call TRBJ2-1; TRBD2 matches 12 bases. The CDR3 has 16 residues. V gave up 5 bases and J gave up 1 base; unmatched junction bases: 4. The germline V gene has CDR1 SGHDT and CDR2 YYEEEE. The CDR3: CASRFGLAGSYNEQFF. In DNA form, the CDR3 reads TGTGCCAGCAGGTTCGGACTAGCGGGGTCCTACAATGAGCAGTTCTTC.

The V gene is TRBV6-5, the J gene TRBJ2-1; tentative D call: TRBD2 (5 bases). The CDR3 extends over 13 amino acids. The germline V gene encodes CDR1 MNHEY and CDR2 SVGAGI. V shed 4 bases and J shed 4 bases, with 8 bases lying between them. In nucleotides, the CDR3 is TGTGCCAGCAGTTCCGGGGATTACAATGAGCAGTTCTTC. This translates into CASSSGDYNEQFF.

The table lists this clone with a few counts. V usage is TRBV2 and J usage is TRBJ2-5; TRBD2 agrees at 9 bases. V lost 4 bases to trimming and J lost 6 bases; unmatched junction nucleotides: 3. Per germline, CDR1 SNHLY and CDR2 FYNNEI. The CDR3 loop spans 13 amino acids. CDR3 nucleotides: TGTGCCAGCAGTGGAGGGACTAGCCAGACCCAGTACTTC. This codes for CASSGGTSQTQYF. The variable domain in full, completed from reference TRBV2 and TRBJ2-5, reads EPEVTQTPSHQVTQMGQEVILRCVPISNHLYFYWYRQILGQKVEFLVSFYNNEISEKSEIFDDQFSVERPDGSNFTLKIRSTKLEDSAMYFCASSGGTSQTQYFGPGTRLLVL.

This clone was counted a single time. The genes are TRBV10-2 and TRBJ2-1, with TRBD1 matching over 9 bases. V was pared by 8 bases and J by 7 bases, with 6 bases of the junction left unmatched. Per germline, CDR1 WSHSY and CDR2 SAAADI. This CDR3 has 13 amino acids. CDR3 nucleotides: TGCGCCAGCTCGGGACAGGGAACGAATGAGCAGTTCTTC. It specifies CASSGQGTNEQFF.

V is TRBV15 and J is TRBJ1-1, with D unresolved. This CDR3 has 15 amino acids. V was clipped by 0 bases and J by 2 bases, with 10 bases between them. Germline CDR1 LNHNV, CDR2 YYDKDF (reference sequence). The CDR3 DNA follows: TGTGCCACCAGCAGAGATTCGAGAGAAAACACTGAAGCTTTCTTT. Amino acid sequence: CATSRDSRENTEAFF.

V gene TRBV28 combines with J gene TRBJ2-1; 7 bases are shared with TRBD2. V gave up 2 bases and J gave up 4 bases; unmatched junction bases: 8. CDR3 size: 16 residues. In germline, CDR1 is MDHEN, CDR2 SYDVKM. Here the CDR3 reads CASSLGGGRLYNEQFF. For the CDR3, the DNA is TGTGCCAGCAGTTTAGGGGGGGGAAGGCTTTACAATGAGCAGTTCTTC.

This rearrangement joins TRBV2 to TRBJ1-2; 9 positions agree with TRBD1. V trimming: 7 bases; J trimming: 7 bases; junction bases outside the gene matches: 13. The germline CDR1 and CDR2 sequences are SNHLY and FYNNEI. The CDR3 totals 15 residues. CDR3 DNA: TGTGCCAGCATGGAGGGGGGACAGGGTGGTCGTGGCTACACCTTC. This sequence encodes CASMEGGQGGRGYTF.

The CDR3 DNA is TGTGCCAGCAGCTTATGGGCGGGAGGAGAGACCCAGTACTTC. Protein sequence: CASSLWAGGETQYF. V is TRBV7-8 and J is TRBJ2-5; 8 positions agree with TRBD2. Losses at the gene ends were 2 bases for V and 4 bases for J; bases not matched to a gene: 3. Germline values: CDR1 SGHVS, CDR2 FQNEAQ. This CDR3 is built from 14 residues.

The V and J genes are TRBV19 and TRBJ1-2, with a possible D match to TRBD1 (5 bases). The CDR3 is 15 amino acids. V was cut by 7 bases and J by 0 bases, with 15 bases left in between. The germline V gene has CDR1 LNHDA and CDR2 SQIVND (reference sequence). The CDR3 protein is CASKVRQGPNYGYTF. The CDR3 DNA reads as TGTGCCAGTAAGGTCCGGCAGGGTCCTAACTATGGCTACACCTTC.

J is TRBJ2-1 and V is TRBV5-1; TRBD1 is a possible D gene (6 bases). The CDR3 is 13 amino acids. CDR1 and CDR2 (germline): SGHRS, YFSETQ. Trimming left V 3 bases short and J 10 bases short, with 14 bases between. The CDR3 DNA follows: TGCGCCAGCAGCTGGGGGACATCTGGAGAGCAGTTCTTC. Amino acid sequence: CASSWGTSGEQFF.

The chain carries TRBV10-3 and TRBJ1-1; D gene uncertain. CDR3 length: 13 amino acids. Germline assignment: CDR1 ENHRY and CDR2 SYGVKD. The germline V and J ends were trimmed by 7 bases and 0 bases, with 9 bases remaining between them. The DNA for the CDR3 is TGTGCCATCAAGAAAAACTTGAACACTGAAGCTTTCTTT. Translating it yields CAIKKNLNTEAFF.

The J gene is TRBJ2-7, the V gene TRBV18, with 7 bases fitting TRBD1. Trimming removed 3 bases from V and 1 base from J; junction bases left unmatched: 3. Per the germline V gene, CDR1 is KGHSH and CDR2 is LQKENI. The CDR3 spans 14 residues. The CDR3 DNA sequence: TGTGCCAGCTCACCTGACAGGGAGTCCTACGAGCAGTACTTC. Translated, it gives CASSPDRESYEQYF.

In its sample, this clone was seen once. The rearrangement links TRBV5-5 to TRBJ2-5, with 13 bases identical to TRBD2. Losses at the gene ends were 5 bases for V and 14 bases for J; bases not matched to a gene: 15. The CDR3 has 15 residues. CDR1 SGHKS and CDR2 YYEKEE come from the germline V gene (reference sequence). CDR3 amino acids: CASRHTGTSGEPAYF. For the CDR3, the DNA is TGTGCCAGCAGACACACGGGGACTAGCGGGGAACCGGCATACTTC.

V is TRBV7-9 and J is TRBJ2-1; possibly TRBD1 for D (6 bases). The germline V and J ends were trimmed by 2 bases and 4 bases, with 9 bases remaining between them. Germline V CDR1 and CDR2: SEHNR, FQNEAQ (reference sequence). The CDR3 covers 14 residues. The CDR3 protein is CASSLTGQYNEQFF. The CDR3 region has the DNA TGTGCCAGCAGCTTAACCGGACAGTACAATGAGCAGTTCTTC. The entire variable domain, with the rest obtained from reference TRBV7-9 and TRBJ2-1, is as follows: DTGVSQNPRHKITKRGQNVTFRCDPISEHNRLYWYRQTLGQGPEFLTYFQNEAQLEKSRLLSDRFSAERPKGSFSTLEIQRTEQGDSAMYLCASSLTGQYNEQFFGPGTRLTVL.

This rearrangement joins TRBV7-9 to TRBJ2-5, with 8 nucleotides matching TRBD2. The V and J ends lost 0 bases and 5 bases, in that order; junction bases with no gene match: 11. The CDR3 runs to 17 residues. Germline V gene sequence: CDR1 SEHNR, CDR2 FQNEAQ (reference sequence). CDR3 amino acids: CASSLAWPGGPVETQYF. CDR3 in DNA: TGTGCCAGCAGCTTAGCGTGGCCGGGGGGGCCGGTTGAGACCCAGTACTTC.

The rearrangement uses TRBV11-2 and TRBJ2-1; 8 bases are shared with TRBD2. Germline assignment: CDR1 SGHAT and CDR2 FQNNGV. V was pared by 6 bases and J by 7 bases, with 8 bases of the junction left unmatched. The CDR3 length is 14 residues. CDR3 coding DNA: TGTGCCAGCAGACTCGGGACTAGATCAAATGAGCAGTTCTTC. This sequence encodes CASRLGTRSNEQFF.

The CDR3 sequence: CASSFDRGPGELFF. CDR3 DNA sequence: TGTGCCAGCAGCTTTGACAGGGGGCCCGGGGAGCTGTTTTTT. This chain uses TRBV7-9 with TRBJ2-2; 10 bases match TRBD1. The ends lost 3 bases at V and 6 bases at J; junction bases unmatched: 1. Germline-derived CDR1 and CDR2 are SEHNR and FQNEAQ (reference sequence). CDR3 length equals 14 residues.

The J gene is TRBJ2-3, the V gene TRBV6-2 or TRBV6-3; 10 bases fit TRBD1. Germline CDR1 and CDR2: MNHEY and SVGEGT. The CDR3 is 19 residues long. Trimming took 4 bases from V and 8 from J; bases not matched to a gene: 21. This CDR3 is CASSSIRLGQGSPLATQYF. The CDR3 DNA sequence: TGTGCCAGCAGTTCTATACGGTTGGGACAGGGGAGCCCTCTGGCTACGCAGTATTTT.

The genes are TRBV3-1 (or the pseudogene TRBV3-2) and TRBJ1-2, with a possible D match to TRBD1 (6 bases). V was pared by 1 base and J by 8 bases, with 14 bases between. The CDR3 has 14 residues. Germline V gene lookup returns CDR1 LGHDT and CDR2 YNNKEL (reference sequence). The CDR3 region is CASSQVGQSSGYTF. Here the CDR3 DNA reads TGTGCCAGCAGCCAAGTCGGACAGTCGTCGGGCTACACCTTC.

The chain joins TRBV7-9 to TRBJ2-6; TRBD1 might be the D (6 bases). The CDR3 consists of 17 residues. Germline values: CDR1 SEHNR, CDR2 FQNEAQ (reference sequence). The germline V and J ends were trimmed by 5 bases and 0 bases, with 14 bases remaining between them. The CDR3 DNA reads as TGTGCCAGCAGCCTGAGTTGGGACAACTCTGGGGCCAACGTCCTGACTTTC. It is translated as CASSLSWDNSGANVLTF.

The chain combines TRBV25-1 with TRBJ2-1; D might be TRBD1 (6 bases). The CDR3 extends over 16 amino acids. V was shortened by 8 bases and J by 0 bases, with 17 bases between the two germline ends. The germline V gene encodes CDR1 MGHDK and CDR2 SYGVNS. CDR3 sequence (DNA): TGTGCCAGCTCACACCAGGGGCGAAGCTCCTACAATGAGCAGTTCTTC. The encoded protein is CASSHQGRSSYNEQFF.

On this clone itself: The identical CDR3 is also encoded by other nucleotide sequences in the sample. The CDR3 bases are TGTGCCAGCAGCCTACAGGGTTACGAGCAGTACTTC. Protein sequence: CASSLQGYEQYF. The rearrangement links TRBV12-3 or TRBV12-4 to TRBJ2-7, with a tentative D call TRBD1 (6 bases). Trimming cost V 6 bases and J 4 bases, with 10 bases left between them. The CDR3 sequence is 12 residues long.

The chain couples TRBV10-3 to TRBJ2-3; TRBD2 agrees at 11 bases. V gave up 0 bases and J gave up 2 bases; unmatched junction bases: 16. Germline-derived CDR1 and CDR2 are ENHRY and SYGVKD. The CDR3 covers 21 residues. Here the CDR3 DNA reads TGTGCCATCAGTGAGTCAAGTACTAGCGGGGGACCCAGAGGATACACAGATACGCAGTATTTT. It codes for CAISESSTSGGPRGYTDTQYF.

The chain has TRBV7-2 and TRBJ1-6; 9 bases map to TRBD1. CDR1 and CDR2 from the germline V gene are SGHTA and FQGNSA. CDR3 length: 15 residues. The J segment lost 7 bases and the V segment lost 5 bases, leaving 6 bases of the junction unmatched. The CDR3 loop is CASSTGTGRNSPLHF. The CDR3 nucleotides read TGTGCCAGCAGCACCGGGACAGGGAGAAATTCACCCCTCCACTTT.